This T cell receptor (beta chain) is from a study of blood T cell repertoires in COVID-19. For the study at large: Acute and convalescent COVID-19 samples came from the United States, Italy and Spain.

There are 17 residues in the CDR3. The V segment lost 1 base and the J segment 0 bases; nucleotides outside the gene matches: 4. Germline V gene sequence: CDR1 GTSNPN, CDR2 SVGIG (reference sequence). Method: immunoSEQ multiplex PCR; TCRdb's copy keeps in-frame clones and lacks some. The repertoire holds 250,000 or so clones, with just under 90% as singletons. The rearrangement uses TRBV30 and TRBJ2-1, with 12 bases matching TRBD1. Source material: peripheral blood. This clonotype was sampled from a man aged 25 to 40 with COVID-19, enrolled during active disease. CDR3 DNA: TGTGCCTGGAGTGCCCGGGACAGGGGGCACTCCTACAATGAGCAGTTCTTC. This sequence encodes CAWSARDRGHSYNEQFF. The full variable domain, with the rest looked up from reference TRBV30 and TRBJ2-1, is SQTIHQWPATLVQPVGSPLSLECTVEGTSNPNLYWYRQAAGRGLQLLFYSVGIGQISSEVPQNLSASRPQDRQFILSSKKLLLSDSGFYLCAWSARDRGHSYNEQFFGPGTRLTVL.